Sequencing of this T cell receptor (beta chain) was carried out in a study of cytomegalovirus exposure and HLA in healthy donors. Study context: Falling in the Caucasian-associated ancestry cluster were 80% to 85% of approximately 400 genotyped donors. Study results and limitations: TRBV6-2, TRBV6-3 and some other V segments were unresolvable in 87-base-pair reads.

J lost 5 bases, V lost 7 bases, and 5 bases had no gene match. Germline V gives CDR1 MNHNS, CDR2 SASEGT. The length of the CDR3 is 13 residues. For this clone: Its specificity is unknown.

The PCR used 60 Vbeta and 13 Jbeta primers. Measured with immunoSEQ multiplex PCR; TCRdb has only the in-frame clones, and not every one. The table shows some 130,000 clones, with approximately 80% occurring only once. When sampled, the donors appeared nominally healthy, though they likely had unrecorded immune exposures. This receptor was taken from a male donor in good health and CMV-seropositive. The chain has TRBV6-1 and TRBJ2-5; 9 bases map to TRBD1. The source material was PBMCs. The CDR3 sequence is CASTGQGSETQYF. The CDR3 DNA is TGTGCCAGCACCGGACAGGGGTCCGAGACCCAGTACTTC.